This TCR beta chain was observed in a study of cytomegalovirus exposure and HLA in healthy donors. CDR3 length equals 16 residues. V gave up 1 base and J gave up 5 bases, with 17 bases separating them. The germline gives CDR1 SGHTA, CDR2 FQGTGA. Study-wide results and caveats: The study listed approximately 160 cytomegalovirus-associated TCR beta chains. A few CMV-associated chains were confirmed in vitro to be specific for CMV antigens. For most TCR sequences rarity was the rule, although some public TCRs occurred in many donors. According to a subsequent analysis, TCR clusters identified in the first cohort showed a tendency to co-occur across the approximately 110 validation repertoires.

Concerning this clone itself: Its antigen remains unknown.

The data were produced by immunoSEQ multiplex PCR, yet TCRdb's version contains in-frame clones alone and is incomplete. This table has about 160,000 clones, approximately 86% appearing once. This receptor was obtained from a woman under 30 in good health and CMV-seronegative. Sequencing was performed on PBMCs. This chain uses TRBV7-3 with TRBJ1-1; possibly TRBD1 for D (6 bases). CDR3 sequence (DNA): TGTGCCAGCAGCTTAAGAGGCGGACAGAAGGCGACTGAAGCTTTCTTT. Residues: CASSLRGGQKATEAFF.